These 29 T cell receptor beta chains were all obtained from the same sample, sequenced in a study of T-cell memory formation after mild COVID-19 (dated by TCRdb to the early 2020s). Libraries came from 5' RACE. These reads were obtained on an Illumina NovaSeq 6000. Starting from the raw public reads, TCRdb applied fastp trimming at Q25, assembled clones with MiXCR and retained in-frame beta chains. Each entry is one CDR3 protein sequence, shown with its most common DNA and genes. The sample profile shows 550,000 to 600,000 distinct CDR3 sequences; about 20% of them were found once. 8.4% of the sample lies in the top ten. The sample was PBMCs or a T cell subset sorted from them (not recorded which). These receptors all stem from an adult woman who had mild COVID-19 (a few samples of this study predate the infection). The sample titles of this study are shuffled in the database, so cell type and time point are left out; the donor was told from shared clones.

This chain joins TRBV13 and TRBJ1-1, with 9 bases that match TRBD1. V lost 1 base to trimming and J lost 6 bases; unmatched junction nucleotides: 15. The CDR3 runs to 18 residues. Germline CDR1 reads PRHDT; CDR2 reads FYEKMQ (reference sequence). CDR3: CASSLDRDRVLGLPEAFF. The DNA for the CDR3 is TGTGCCAGCAGCTTAGACCGGGACAGGGTACTCGGCCTGCCTGAAGCTTTCTTT.

The chain links TRBV6-2 or TRBV6-3 to TRBJ2-3, with D tentatively TRBD1 or TRBD2 (5 bases each). V shed 7 bases and J shed 4 bases, with 21 bases lying between them. The CDR3 spans 16 residues. The germline V gene encodes CDR1 MNHEY and CDR2 SVGEGT. CDR3 protein: CASTYGGRPVADTQYF. The DNA for the CDR3 is TGTGCCAGCACCTATGGGGGACGTCCTGTCGCAGATACGCAGTATTTT.

The chain uses TRBV2 and TRBJ2-5, with TRBD1 matching over 7 bases. Germline V gene lookup returns CDR1 SNHLY and CDR2 FYNNEI. The V segment lost 5 bases and the J segment 5 bases; nucleotides outside the gene matches: 5. This CDR3 is built from 13 residues. CDR3 region: CASSRGGAETQYF. CDR3 DNA: TGTGCCAGCAGTCGAGGGGGCGCGGAGACCCAGTACTTC.

The J gene is TRBJ2-7, the V gene TRBV15; D unclear. Germline CDR1 and CDR2: LNHNV and YYDKDF (reference sequence). The CDR3 is 14 amino acids. V lost 1 base, J lost 5 bases, and 12 bases lay in between. CDR3 bases: TGTGCCACCAGCAGAGTTAGTCTTAGGAACGAGCAGTACTTC. This gives the protein CATSRVSLRNEQYF.

The chain employs TRBV4-1 and TRBJ2-2; D possibly matches TRBD1 or TRBD2 (5 bases each). CDR1 MGHRA and CDR2 YSYEKL come from the germline V gene. This CDR3 has 15 residues. V was cut by 4 bases and J by 5 bases, with 14 bases left in between. This chain's CDR3 is CASSPQRGRTGELFF. CDR3 coding DNA: TGCGCCAGCAGCCCCCAACGGGGCCGGACCGGGGAGCTGTTTTTT.

V usage is TRBV7-9 and J usage is TRBJ2-5; a possible D gene is TRBD2 (6 bases). The V gene lost 1 base and the J gene lost 2 bases, with 11 bases spanning the gap. CDR1 SEHNR and CDR2 FQNEAQ come from the germline V gene (reference sequence). This CDR3 is built from 15 residues. Here the CDR3 DNA reads TGTGCCAGCAGCTTAGAGGCGGGGCGTCAAGAGACCCAGTACTTC. Its translation: CASSLEAGRQETQYF. Based on the CDR3 plus reference TRBV7-9 and TRBJ2-5, the full variable domain is DTGVSQNPRHKITKRGQNVTFRCDPISEHNRLYWYRQTLGQGPEFLTYFQNEAQLEKSRLLSDRFSAERPKGSFSTLEIQRTEQGDSAMYLCASSLEAGRQETQYFGPGTRLLVL.

This clonotype occurred a few times. As DNA, the CDR3 is TGTGCCAGCAGCCCGAGGACAGGGAACGAGCAGTACTTC. Translated: CASSPRTGNEQYF. The chain has TRBV7-9 and TRBJ2-7; 8 bases fit TRBD1. CDR1 SEHNR and CDR2 FQNEAQ come from the germline V gene (reference sequence). CDR3 length: 13 amino acids. J lost 5 bases, V lost 5 bases, and 5 bases had no gene match. Based on the CDR3 plus reference TRBV7-9 and TRBJ2-7, the full variable domain is DTGVSQNPRHKITKRGQNVTFRCDPISEHNRLYWYRQTLGQGPEFLTYFQNEAQLEKSRLLSDRFSAERPKGSFSTLEIQRTEQGDSAMYLCASSPRTGNEQYFGPGTRLTVT.

This clonotype was seen only a few times. The chain couples TRBV5-5 to TRBJ2-1; 9 bases are shared with TRBD2. The CDR3 has 17 residues. Germline V gives CDR1 SGHKS, CDR2 YYEKEE (reference sequence). V shed 4 bases and J 0 bases; nucleotides not matched to a gene: 8. The CDR3 DNA is TGTGCCAGCAGCGCGATGCTAGCGGGGTACTCCTACAATGAGCAGTTCTTC. This translates into CASSAMLAGYSYNEQFF.

This chain connects TRBV12-3 or TRBV12-4 to TRBJ2-3; D possibly corresponds to TRBD2 (6 bases). This CDR3 spans 15 amino acids. V was trimmed by 6 bases and J by 7 bases, leaving 20 bases between them. The CDR3 is CASRTVGGDSNTQYF. Written as DNA, the CDR3 is TGTGCCAGCAGAACCGTGGGCGGGGATTCTAATACGCAGTATTTT.

The table lists this clonotype with a few counts. The chain recombines TRBV6-5 with TRBJ2-7, with 16 bases lining up with TRBD2. The CDR3 is 19 amino acids. V dropped 2 bases and J dropped 6; count of bases not matched to a gene: 13. Looked up from germline, CDR1 is MNHEY and CDR2 is SVGAGI. In DNA form, the CDR3 reads TGTGCCAGCAGTTACCTGGGACTAGCGGGGGGGAGTATTCAGGGCGAGCAGTACTTC. Encoded protein: CASSYLGLAGGSIQGEQYF.

Remarks on this clonotype: This clone may be a read error of a much larger clone one base away. The J gene is TRBJ2-6, the V gene TRBV28; the D is unclear. Trimming took off 11 bases at V and 0 bases at J, with 11 bases between the two ends. The germline CDR1 and CDR2 sequences are MDHEN and SYDVKM. This CDR3 has 14 amino acids. The DNA of the CDR3 is TGTGCCGGCAAAAAGTTCTCTGGGGCCAACGTCCTGACTTTC. Translating gives CAGKKFSGANVLTF. The full variable domain, rest sourced from reference TRBV28 and TRBJ2-6, is DVKVTQSSRYLVKRTGEKVFLECVQDMDHENMFWYRQDPGLGLRLIYFSYDVKMKEKGDIPEGYSVSREKKERFSLILESASTNQTSMYLCAGKKFSGANVLTFGAGSRLTVL.

CDR3 residues: CASIQGGKTEAFF. In nucleotides, the CDR3 is TGTGCCAGTATCCAGGGAGGGAAGACTGAAGCTTTCTTT. The chain is built from TRBV19 and TRBJ1-1; perhaps TRBD1 as D (5 bases). Trimming left V 7 bases short and J 5 bases short, with 14 bases between. This CDR3 contains 13 residues. Germline V lookup: CDR1 LNHDA, CDR2 SQIVND (reference sequence). Complete variable domain (other parts from reference TRBV19 and TRBJ1-1): DGGITQSPKYLFRKEGQNVTLSCEQNLNHDAMYWYRQDPGQGLRLIYYSQIVNDFQKGDIAEGYSVSREKKESFPLTVTSAQKNPTAFYLCASIQGGKTEAFFGQGTRLTVV.

This clonotype has a handful of counts. V is TRBV4-1 and J is TRBJ2-7, with D unresolved. Germline CDR1 and CDR2: MGHRA and YSYEKL. V lost 1 base to trimming and J lost 12 bases, with 10 bases between them. The CDR3 spans 11 residues. CDR3 protein: CASSQGSRVYF. The CDR3, as DNA: TGCGCCAGCAGCCAAGGGAGTCGGGTGTACTTC.

This clonotype was seen only a few times. The chain carries TRBV19 and TRBJ2-1; D ambiguous. This CDR3 has 10 residues. Per the germline V gene, CDR1 is LNHDA and CDR2 is SQIVND (reference sequence). The V and J ends lost 5 bases and 6 bases respectively, with 2 bases between them. CDR3 amino acids: CASSPNEQFF. CDR3 DNA sequence: TGTGCCAGTAGTCCCAATGAGCAGTTCTTC. The whole variable domain, remainder taken from reference TRBV19 and TRBJ2-1, is DGGITQSPKYLFRKEGQNVTLSCEQNLNHDAMYWYRQDPGQGLRLIYYSQIVNDFQKGDIAEGYSVSREKKESFPLTVTSAQKNPTAFYLCASSPNEQFFGPGTRLTVL.

This clonotype was seen a few times. The chain joins TRBV2 to TRBJ1-5; D is uncertain. Germline CDR1 and CDR2: SNHLY and FYNNEI. V shed 4 bases and J shed 0 bases, with 7 bases lying between them. The length of the CDR3 is 14 residues. CDR3 in DNA: TGTGCCAGCAGTGCGGGGTATAGCAATCAGCCCCAGCATTTT. It specifies CASSAGYSNQPQHF.

The J gene is TRBJ1-2, the V gene TRBV7-2; 10 nucleotides line up with TRBD1. CDR3 length: 15 amino acids. CDR1 is SGHTA and CDR2 is FQGNSA in the germline V gene. J was trimmed by 2 bases and V by 1 base; bases with no gene match: 1. CDR3 loop: CASSLGTGGNYGYTF. Written as DNA, the CDR3 is TGTGCCAGCAGCTTAGGGACAGGGGGGAACTATGGCTACACCTTC.

The chain joins TRBV6-5 to TRBJ2-2; weak D call: TRBD2 (6 bases). Looked up from germline, CDR1 is MNHEY and CDR2 is SVGAGI. V lost 6 bases to trimming and J lost 4 bases, with 24 bases between them. This CDR3 has 18 amino acids. The CDR3 spells CASSLWGSGSVGTGELFF. For the CDR3, the DNA is TGTGCCAGCAGCCTCTGGGGTAGCGGCTCGGTTGGCACCGGGGAGCTGTTTTTT.

V is TRBV19 and J is TRBJ2-5; D perhaps matches TRBD1 (6 bases). CDR1 and CDR2 (germline): LNHDA, SQIVND (reference sequence). V lost 5 bases, J lost 5 bases, and 18 bases lay in between. The CDR3 extends over 15 amino acids. The CDR3 DNA sequence: TGTGCCAGTAGTCCTCTAGGACAGCTAAAGGAGACCCAGTACTTC. Protein: CASSPLGQLKETQYF.

This chain joins TRBV5-5 and TRBJ2-3; a possible D gene is TRBD1 (6 bases). The CDR3 extends over 18 amino acids. CDR1 and CDR2 (germline): SGHKS, YYEKEE (reference sequence). V was trimmed by 3 bases and J by 4 bases, leaving 24 bases between them. The CDR3 region is CASSCVEFRGTCSDTQYF. CDR3 bases: TGTGCCAGCAGCTGCGTGGAATTCAGGGGAACTTGTTCAGATACGCAGTATTTT.

In DNA, the CDR3 is TGTGCCAGCAGCTCCCGCCCGGCGGGAGCTGCCTACGAGCAGTACTTC. Protein product: CASSSRPAGAAYEQYF. This chain uses TRBV7-8 with TRBJ2-7; 7 bases map to TRBD2. Germline CDR1 SGHVS, CDR2 FQNEAQ. The CDR3 spans 16 residues. The ends lost 4 bases at V and 2 bases at J; junction bases unmatched: 11.

The sample holds many counts of this clonotype. A read error may produce the germline difference seen at one junction end. The chain has TRBV5-1 and TRBJ2-1, with 8 bases matching TRBD2. Germline loops: CDR1 SGHRS, CDR2 YFSETQ. This CDR3 region has 14 residues. The CDR3: CASSLVSGSNEQFF. CDR3 coding DNA: TGTGCCAGCAGCTTAGTGAGCGGGAGTAATGAGCAGTTCTTC.

V usage is TRBV10-3 and J usage is TRBJ2-7, with 7 bases aligning to TRBD1. Germline CDR1 ENHRY, CDR2 SYGVKD. The CDR3 runs 15 residues. V trimming: 2 bases; J trimming: 3 bases; junction bases outside the gene matches: 7. The CDR3 bases are TGTGCCATCAGTGAGCCCTGGGACAGCAGCTACGAGCAGTACTTC. Protein: CAISEPWDSSYEQYF.

The V call is TRBV18, the J call TRBJ2-2, with 11 bases matching TRBD1. V was clipped by 1 base and J by 0 bases; unmatched bases: 1. The CDR3 totals 17 residues. Germline-derived CDR1 and CDR2 are KGHSH and LQKENI. For the CDR3, the DNA is TGTGCCAGCTCACCACAGGGACAGGGGGCGAACACCGGGGAGCTGTTTTTT. It encodes CASSPQGQGANTGELFF.

This clonotype was seen a handful of times. The chain carries TRBV7-2 and TRBJ1-3; no clear D. V was pared by 5 bases and J by 4 bases, with 21 bases between. From germline, CDR1 is SGHTA and CDR2 FQGNSA. The CDR3 sequence is 17 residues long. The CDR3 is CASSTVGRSRGGNTIYF. The CDR3 DNA follows: TGTGCCAGCAGCACAGTGGGCAGATCAAGAGGAGGAAACACCATATATTTT. Supplemented by reference TRBV7-2 and TRBJ1-3, the full variable domain reads GAGVSQSPSNKVTEKGKDVELRCDPISGHTALYWYRQSLGQGLEFLIYFQGNSAPDKSGLPSDRFSAERTGGSVSTLTIQRTQQEDSAVYLCASSTVGRSRGGNTIYFGEGSWLTVV.

Only a few counts were recorded for this clonotype. The J gene is TRBJ1-2, the V gene TRBV4-3; perhaps TRBD1 as D (5 bases). The CDR3 contains 17 residues. Germline values: CDR1 LGHNA, CDR2 YSLEER. V shed 0 bases and J shed 4 bases, with 18 bases lying between them. DNA for the CDR3: TGCGCCAGCAGCCAAGATTGGGGGGACCCGACCTCCTATGGCTACACCTTC. This gives the protein CASSQDWGDPTSYGYTF.

The chain employs TRBV20-1 and TRBJ2-7, with TRBD1 matching 9 bases. The V segment lost 1 base and the J segment 4 bases; nucleotides outside the gene matches: 8. In germline, CDR1 is DFQATT, CDR2 SNEGSKA (reference sequence). The CDR3 consists of 15 residues. The CDR3 is CSARGRDRVIYEQYF. The CDR3 coding sequence is TGCAGTGCTAGAGGCCGGGACAGGGTTATTTACGAGCAGTACTTC.

To note about this clonotype: An end of the junction differs from the germline gene, which may be a read error. CDR3: CATSDLGQMKQFF. CDR3 DNA: TGTGCAACCAGTGATTTGGGGCAGATGAAGCAGTTCTTC. V gene TRBV24-1 combines with J gene TRBJ2-1, with D perhaps matching TRBD1 (5 bases). Per the germline V gene, CDR1 is KGHDR and CDR2 is SFDVKD. The CDR3 is made up of 13 amino acids.

This clonotype showed up just a few times. This sequence joins TRBV20-1 and TRBJ2-1; TRBD2 agrees at 8 bases. The V gene's germline CDR1 is DFQATT and CDR2 SNEGSKA (reference sequence). The J segment lost 6 bases and the V segment lost 1 base, leaving 5 bases of the junction unmatched. The CDR3 is 14 amino acids. CDR3 loop: CSARVLAAVNEQFF. As DNA, the CDR3 is TGCAGTGCTAGAGTACTAGCGGCCGTCAATGAGCAGTTCTTC.

This clonotype was detected a few times. The V gene is TRBV12-3 or TRBV12-4, the J gene TRBJ2-7; 11 positions match TRBD1. V lost 5 bases to trimming and J lost 2 bases; unmatched junction nucleotides: 5. This CDR3 has 15 residues. DNA of the CDR3: TGTGCCAGCAGTCCCTCGGGACAGGGGGCCTACGAGCAGTACTTC. Translating gives CASSPSGQGAYEQYF.